This is a list of T cell receptor beta chains from one sample in a study of T cell repertoires in cytomegalovirus infection. TCRdb processed the reads anew with MiXCR; each CDR3 protein has one entry. Here the sample spans 100,000 to 150,000 distinct CDR3 sequences, 20% to 30% being singletons. For these receptors, no antigen is known. The sequencing sample was made of PBMCs, sequenced either directly or after in vitro stimulation (not recorded which). These receptors all come from a human donor in good health (CMV status not recorded). Some clones in this sample may be carry-over from other donors' samples. The CDR3 runs from the conserved cysteine through the conserved F or W. A D gene is named only where the DNA matches it firmly. Where a row states a size, it is once, few, many or the class of an expanded clone; other rows omit it.

size	V	D	J	DNA	CDR3
many	TRBV7-2	NA	TRBJ1-2	TGTGCCAGCAGCTGGGACAACTATGGCTACACCTTC	CASSWDNYGYTF
NA	TRBV28	NA	TRBJ2-7	TGTGCCAGCAGTCCCTTTAGCGTCTCAGACTCCTACGAGCAGTACTTC	CASSPFSVSDSYEQYF
few	TRBV12-3/TRBV12-4	TRBD2	TRBJ2-4	TGTGCCAGCAGATTAGGGGCGGGAGTAGCCAAAAACATTCAGTACTTC	CASRLGAGVAKNIQYF
few	TRBV4-1	NA	TRBJ1-3	TGCGCCAGCAGCCAAGGGGCCGGGCTAAAGTGGGACTCTGGAAACACCATATATTTT	CASSQGAGLKWDSGNTIYF
many	TRBV7-2	NA	TRBJ1-1	TGTGCCAGCAGCTTAGAGGCCATGGAATTGGGCACTGAAGCTTTCTTT	CASSLEAMELGTEAFF
many	TRBV7-8	NA	TRBJ1-5	TGTGCCAGCAGCCCAAGTGGTGCAGCCAATCAGCCCCAGCATTTT	CASSPSGAANQPQHF
NA	TRBV12-3/TRBV12-4	NA	TRBJ2-1	TGTGCCAGCAGCGGAGGGTCACCCGGGCGCTCCTACAATGAGCAGTTCTTC	CASSGGSPGRSYNEQFF
NA	TRBV12-3/TRBV12-4	NA	TRBJ1-1	TGTGCCAGCACCTTGGGAGGGAGCTCCCGGGCTTTCTTT	CASTLGGSSRAFF
NA	TRBV7-3	TRBD1	TRBJ2-1	TGTGCCAGCAGCTTGTCAGGGGGACCGCGGAACTCCTACAATGAGCAGTTCTTC	CASSLSGGPRNSYNEQFF
NA	TRBV24-1	NA	TRBJ2-2	TGTGCCACTAGGGGCCTCTCCCACGGGGAGCTGTTTTTT	CATRGLSHGELFF
many	TRBV10-3	TRBD1	TRBJ1-2	TGTGCCATCAGGGAGACAGGGGGCGCGACTGGCTACACCTTC	CAIRETGGATGYTF
many	TRBV7-2	NA	TRBJ2-7	TGTGCCAGCAGCTTAGCGGACACCTCCTACGAGCAGTACTTC	CASSLADTSYEQYF
NA	TRBV7-9	NA	TRBJ2-3	TGTGCCAGCAGCTCCCCGGGACGGAAAACAGATACGCAGTATTTT	CASSSPGRKTDTQYF
many	TRBV7-2	NA	TRBJ2-5	TGTGCCAGCAGCTTTGGGGACTACCAAGAGACCCAGTACTTC	CASSFGDYQETQYF
NA	TRBV30	NA	TRBJ1-2	TGTGCCTGGAGTGTCGGTAGCACAAATACTTATGGCTACACCTTC	CAWSVGSTNTYGYTF
few	TRBV20-1	TRBD2	TRBJ2-3	TGCAGTGCTAGCGGGAGGGCCGGGGGTAGTTTGGCAGATACGCAGTATTTT	CSASGRAGGSLADTQYF
NA	TRBV12-3/TRBV12-4	TRBD1	TRBJ2-5	TGTGCCAGCACCTCGGGACAGGTGATAGAGACCCAGTACTTC	CASTSGQVIETQYF
NA	TRBV30	NA	TRBJ2-5	TGTGCCTGGACCCCCCGTCGACTGGCTAGAGGTAGAGAGACCCAGTACTTC	CAWTPRRLARGRETQYF
few	TRBV11-2	TRBD1	TRBJ1-2	TGTGCCAGCAGCTCGCCGGACAGGGGGCCTGGCTACACCTTC	CASSSPDRGPGYTF
many	TRBV2	NA	TRBJ1-1	TGTGCCAGCAGTGTCCGAGGGCTCGGCATGAACACTGAAGCTTTCTTT	CASSVRGLGMNTEAFF
few	TRBV4-3	NA	TRBJ2-2	TGCGCCAGCAGCCAAGATATTTTTGGCGGGGCAAAACCGGCGGAGCTGTTTTTT	CASSQDIFGGAKPAELFF
few	TRBV6-5	NA	TRBJ1-2	TGTGCCAGCAGTTACTCGCTCCCTAACTATGGCGGCTACACCTTC	CASSYSLPNYGGYTF
many	TRBV6-1	NA	TRBJ1-2	TGTGCCAGCAATCGGGGGCAAGGTGGCTACACCTTC	CASNRGQGGYTF
many	TRBV4-1	NA	TRBJ2-5	TGCGCCAGCAGCCACCCCTCGAGGACCCCTCAAGAGACCCAGTACTTC	CASSHPSRTPQETQYF
NA	TRBV19	TRBD2	TRBJ2-1	TGTGCCAGTAGTAGTTTGGCTAGCGGGATCGATGAGCAGTTCTTC	CASSSLASGIDEQFF
NA	TRBV24-1	NA	TRBJ2-3	TGTGCCACCAGTAGGGGCGATTTCACAGATACGCAGTATTTT	CATSRGDFTDTQYF
many	TRBV12-3/TRBV12-4	NA	TRBJ2-1	TGTGCCAGCAGATGGACGGAGAGCTCCTACAATGAGCAGTTCTTC	CASRWTESSYNEQFF
few	TRBV23-1	TRBD1	TRBJ2-5	TGCGCCAGCAGTCAATCAAATGAGGGGGCGGTACAAGAGACCCAGTACTTC	CASSQSNEGAVQETQYF